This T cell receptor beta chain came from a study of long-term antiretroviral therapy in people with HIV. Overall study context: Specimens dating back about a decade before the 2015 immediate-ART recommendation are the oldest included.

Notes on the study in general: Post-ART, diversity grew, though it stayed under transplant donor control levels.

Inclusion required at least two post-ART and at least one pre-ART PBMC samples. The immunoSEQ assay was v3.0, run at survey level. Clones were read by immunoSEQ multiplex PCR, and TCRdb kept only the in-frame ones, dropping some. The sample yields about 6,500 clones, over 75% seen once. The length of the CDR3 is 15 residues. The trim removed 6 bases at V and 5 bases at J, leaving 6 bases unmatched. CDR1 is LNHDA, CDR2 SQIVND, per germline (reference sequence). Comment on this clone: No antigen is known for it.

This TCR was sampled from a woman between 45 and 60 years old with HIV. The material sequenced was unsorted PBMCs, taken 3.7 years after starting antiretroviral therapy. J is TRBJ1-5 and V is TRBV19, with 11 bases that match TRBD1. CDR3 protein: CASSERDRGDQPQHF. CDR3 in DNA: TGTGCCAGTAGCGAACGGGACAGGGGGGATCAGCCCCAGCATTTT.